Shown below are 8 T cell receptor beta chains from a single sample sequenced in a study of blood T cell repertoires in COVID-19. Repertoires were generated with immunoSEQ multiplex PCR, while TCRdb's copy carries only in-frame clones and drops some. The table has about 290,000 clones, 75% to 90% seen once; the top ten hold about 1.7%. Sequences were obtained from PBMCs or T cells enriched from blood (not recorded which). Receptors were obtained from a woman in her 40s who had recovered from COVID-19.

This sequence joins TRBV4-3 and TRBJ2-7, with 9 bases matching TRBD1. Trimming at V came to 10 bases and at J to 5 bases, leaving 9 bases not matched to a gene. The CDR3 is 13 amino acids. CDR1 is LGHNA, CDR2 YSLEER, per germline. The CDR3 DNA reads as TGCGCCACCTTGACAGGGGGTTGGCACGAGCAGTACTTC. This translates into CATLTGGWHEQYF.

The chain couples TRBV5-1 to TRBJ2-7; maybe TRBD2 (6 bases). Germline loops: CDR1 SGHRS, CDR2 YFSETQ. The V gene lost 4 bases and the J gene lost 3 bases, with 14 bases spanning the gap. This CDR3 comprises 14 residues. CDR3 amino acids: CASSPLEGNYEQYF. The DNA for the CDR3 is TGCGCCAGCAGCCCTTTGGAGGGTAACTACGAGCAGTACTTC.

CDR3 protein: CASALSATNEKLFF. CDR3 in DNA: TGTGCCAGCGCCCTGTCGGCAACTAATGAAAAACTGTTTTTT. This rearrangement joins TRBV5-5 to TRBJ1-4; no clear D. Between the trimmed V and J ends, which lost 7 bases and 0 bases, there was a span of 10 bases. The CDR3 has 14 residues. Germline V lookup: CDR1 SGHKS, CDR2 YYEKEE (reference sequence).

This clone was seen a single time. The chain links TRBV5-1 to TRBJ1-3, with 7 bases fitting TRBD1. The CDR3 contains 16 residues. J lost 3 bases, V lost 0 bases, and 6 bases had no gene match. Germline CDR1 SGHRS, CDR2 YFSETQ. CDR3: CASSLESQGFGNTIYF. The CDR3 nucleotides are TGCGCCAGCAGCTTGGAGTCACAGGGGTTTGGAAACACCATATATTTT.

This clone was observed a handful of times. The rearrangement links TRBV6-6 to TRBJ1-1; the D is unclear. CDR3 length: 14 residues. Between the trimmed V and J ends, which lost 2 bases and 4 bases, there was a span of 11 bases. Germline values: CDR1 MNHNY, CDR2 SVGAGI (reference sequence). The CDR3 coding sequence is TGTGCCAGCAGTTACAACGGGATTGGCACTGAAGCTTTCTTT. Encoded protein: CASSYNGIGTEAFF.

This clone appeared a few times. V usage is TRBV5-4 and J usage is TRBJ1-3; D unclear. Trimming left V 3 bases short and J 0 bases short, with 10 bases between. This CDR3 contains 15 residues. Germline V lookup: CDR1 SGHNT, CDR2 YYREEE (reference sequence). CDR3 sequence reads: CASSSRGGSGNTIYF. The DNA of the CDR3 is TGTGCCAGCAGCTCCAGAGGCGGCTCTGGAAACACCATATATTTT. Using reference TRBV5-4 and TRBJ1-3 for the parts outside the CDR3, the full variable domain is ETGVTQSPTHLIKTRGQQVTLRCSSQSGHNTVSWYQQALGQGPQFIFQYYREEENGRGNFPPRFSGLQFPNYSSELNVNALELDDSALYLCASSSRGGSGNTIYFGEGSWLTVV.

V is TRBV19 and J is TRBJ2-5; 9 bases match TRBD1. The CDR3 is made up of 15 amino acids. J lost 7 bases, V lost 4 bases, and 10 bases had no gene match. Germline V lookup: CDR1 LNHDA, CDR2 SQIVND (reference sequence). The CDR3 DNA reads as TGTGCCAGTAGTAAGGGACAGGGCGTTACGGGGACCCAGTACTTC. Translation gives CASSKGQGVTGTQYF.

This chain connects TRBV5-1 to TRBJ2-7; 11 bases map to TRBD2. The CDR3 sequence is 17 residues long. The junction had 11 bases not matched to a gene; V was cut back by 3 bases and J by 3 bases. Germline CDR1 SGHRS, CDR2 YFSETQ. Here the CDR3 reads CASSWGLAEEVGYEQYF. CDR3 bases: TGCGCCAGCAGCTGGGGACTAGCGGAAGAAGTGGGCTACGAGCAGTACTTC. The whole variable domain, filled in from reference TRBV5-1 and TRBJ2-7, reads KAGVTQTPRYLIKTRGQQVTLSCSPISGHRSVSWYQQTPGQGLQFLFEYFSETQRNKGNFPGRFSGRQFSNSRSEMNVSTLELGDSALYLCASSWGLAEEVGYEQYFGPGTRLTVT.